Listed below are T cell receptor beta chains from one sample, sequenced in a study of blood T cell repertoires in COVID-19. The protocol was immunoSEQ multiplex PCR, while the TCRdb copy is restricted to in-frame clones and leaves out a portion. The sample carries roughly 79,000 clones, roughly 86% recorded once. Sequencing was done on a sample of peripheral blood. Receptors originate from a human donor in a cohort sampled during active COVID-19. CDR3s include the opening cysteine and the closing phenylalanine or tryptophan. D genes are given only for firm matches. Rows give clone size only sometimes, using once, few, many, or a class for an expanded clone.

CDR3: CASSTGQATNEKLFF; DNA: TGTGCCAGCAGCACGGGACAAGCAACTAATGAAAAACTGTTTTTT; D: NA; J: TRBJ1-4; V: TRBV7-9; size: NA
CDR3: CASSSGGASTDTQYF; DNA: TGTGCCAGTAGTTCAGGTGGGGCTAGCACAGATACGCAGTATTTT; D: NA; J: TRBJ2-3; V: TRBV19; size: NA
CDR3: CASSRLAVSYEQYF; DNA: TGTGCCAGCAGCCGACTAGCGGTCTCCTACGAGCAGTACTTC; D: TRBD2; J: TRBJ2-7; V: TRBV6-2/TRBV6-3; size: NA
CDR3: CASSPRPEPNQPQHF; DNA: TGTGCCAGCTCACCACGGCCGGAGCCTAATCAGCCCCAGCATTTT; D: NA; J: TRBJ1-5; V: TRBV18; size: NA
CDR3: CASSLSRIGQYF; DNA: TGTGCCAGCAGTTTAAGCAGGATCGGGCAGTACTTC; D: NA; J: TRBJ2-7; V: TRBV12-3/TRBV12-4; size: NA
CDR3: CASSAGRGGYTF; DNA: TGTGCCAGCAGTGCAGGGAGGGGTGGCTACACCTTC; D: NA; J: TRBJ1-2; V: TRBV9; size: NA
CDR3: CASARSWTTYEQYF; DNA: TGTGCCAGCGCTCGCTCATGGACAACCTACGAGCAGTACTTC; D: NA; J: TRBJ2-7; V: TRBV6-5; size: NA
CDR3: CASSLAGYQETQYF; DNA: TGTGCCAGCAGTTTAGCAGGGTATCAAGAGACCCAGTACTTC; D: NA; J: TRBJ2-5; V: TRBV27; size: NA
CDR3: CAWSPLTGFNEQYF; DNA: TGTGCCTGGAGTCCGTTGACAGGGTTCAACGAGCAGTACTTC; D: TRBD1; J: TRBJ2-7; V: TRBV30; size: NA
CDR3: CASSIEGAGPTDTQYF; DNA: TGTGCCAGTAGTATAGAGGGAGCGGGGCCCACAGATACGCAGTATTTT; D: TRBD2; J: TRBJ2-3; V: TRBV19; size: NA
CDR3: CASQGTGGSQPQHF; DNA: TGTGCCAGCCAAGGGACAGGGGGAAGTCAGCCCCAGCATTTT; D: TRBD1; J: TRBJ1-5; V: TRBV27; size: NA
CDR3: CASLKRGRLAKNIQYF; DNA: TGCGCCAGCTTGAAGAGAGGCAGACTAGCCAAAAACATTCAGTACTTC; D: NA; J: TRBJ2-4; V: TRBV4-3; size: NA
CDR3: CASSARGRTEAFF; DNA: TGTGCCAGCAGCGCGCGGGGACGCACTGAAGCTTTCTTT; D: NA; J: TRBJ1-1; V: TRBV7-2; size: NA
CDR3: CASSIRQNTEAFF; DNA: TGTGCCAGTAGTATTCGACAGAACACTGAAGCTTTCTTT; D: NA; J: TRBJ1-1; V: TRBV19; size: NA
CDR3: CASSGGDGSSYEQYF; DNA: TGCGCCAGCAGCGGGGGGGACGGTAGCTCCTACGAGCAGTACTTC; D: TRBD2; J: TRBJ2-7; V: TRBV5-1; size: NA
CDR3: CASSLIQGRMGSYNSPLHF; DNA: TGCGCCAGCAGCCTGATACAGGGGAGGATGGGATCCTATAATTCACCCCTCCACTTT; D: TRBD1; J: TRBJ1-6; V: TRBV4-1; size: NA
CDR3: CASSYRGNYGYTF; DNA: TGTGCCAGCAGTTACCGGGGAAACTATGGCTACACCTTC; D: NA; J: TRBJ1-2; V: TRBV28; size: NA
CDR3: CASSPRASGSYEQYF; DNA: TGCGCCAGCAGCCCTCGGGCTAGCGGATCCTACGAGCAGTACTTC; D: TRBD2; J: TRBJ2-7; V: TRBV5-1; size: NA
CDR3: CASSQDLPTGSYEQYF; DNA: TGCGCCAGCAGCCAAGATCTCCCCACGGGCTCCTACGAGCAGTACTTC; D: NA; J: TRBJ2-7; V: TRBV4-1; size: NA
CDR3: CASSPPGGRDIQYF; DNA: TGTGCCAGCAGCCCCCCCGGGGGGAGGGACATTCAGTACTTC; D: TRBD2; J: TRBJ2-4; V: TRBV14; size: NA
CDR3: CSVAGLSGANVLTF; DNA: TGCAGCGTTGCAGGGTTGAGTGGGGCCAACGTCCTGACTTTC; D: NA; J: TRBJ2-6; V: TRBV29-1; size: NA
CDR3: CASSEGRRGFGYTF; DNA: TGTGCCAGTAGTGAAGGACGGCGGGGGTTTGGCTACACCTTC; D: NA; J: TRBJ1-2; V: TRBV19; size: NA
CDR3: CASSQDRVTAFTSNQPQHF; DNA: TGCGCCAGCAGCCAAGACAGGGTGACGGCGTTTACTAGCAATCAGCCCCAGCATTTT; D: NA; J: TRBJ1-5; V: TRBV4-1; size: NA
CDR3: CASSPGNRDGELFF; DNA: TGTGCCAGCAGTCCGGGGAATAGGGACGGGGAGCTGTTTTTT; D: NA; J: TRBJ2-2; V: TRBV6-4; size: NA
CDR3: CASTTGGAEKNSPLHF; DNA: TGTGCCAGCACCACCGGTGGGGCGGAGAAAAATTCACCCCTCCACTTT; D: NA; J: TRBJ1-6; V: TRBV7-2; size: NA
CDR3: CASSLNRGNSPLHF; DNA: TGTGCCAGCAGCTTAAACAGGGGGAATTCACCCCTCCACTTT; D: TRBD1; J: TRBJ1-6; V: TRBV7-3; size: NA
CDR3: CASSPGQASYEQYF; DNA: TGTGCCAGCAGCCCGGGACAGGCCTCCTACGAGCAGTACTTC; D: TRBD1; J: TRBJ2-7; V: TRBV5-4; size: NA
CDR3: CASSLGLASGGGYEQYF; DNA: TGTGCCAGCAGCTTAGGTTTAGCTAGCGGGGGGGGCTACGAGCAGTACTTC; D: TRBD2; J: TRBJ2-7; V: TRBV7-2; size: NA
CDR3: CASSQVDRGNSPLHF; DNA: TGTGCCAGCAGCCAGGTCGACAGGGGTAATTCACCCCTCCACTTT; D: TRBD1; J: TRBJ1-6; V: TRBV3-1/TRBV3-2; size: NA
CDR3: CASSSWDTNSPLHF; DNA: TGTGCCAGCTCATCGTGGGACACCAATTCACCCCTCCACTTT; D: NA; J: TRBJ1-6; V: TRBV18; size: NA
CDR3: CASSLRKGLTGELFF; DNA: TGTGCCAGCAGCTTAAGGAAGGGGCTCACCGGGGAGCTGTTTTTT; D: NA; J: TRBJ2-2; V: TRBV7-2; size: NA
CDR3: CASSLSLGAGYTF; DNA: TGTGCCAGCAGCTTAAGTTTAGGGGCTGGCTACACCTTC; D: NA; J: TRBJ1-2; V: TRBV7-3; size: NA
CDR3: CASSLLKGNGYTF; DNA: TGTGCCAGCAGTTTACTTAAGGGGAATGGCTACACCTTC; D: NA; J: TRBJ1-2; V: TRBV28; size: NA
CDR3: CASSVVSGGPGNEQFF; DNA: TGTGCCAGCAGCGTAGTATCGGGGGGGCCAGGAAATGAGCAGTTCTTC; D: TRBD2; J: TRBJ2-1; V: TRBV9; size: NA
CDR3: CASSPKPNRVEGYTF; DNA: TGCGCCAGCAGTCCCAAGCCCAACAGGGTAGAGGGCTACACCTTC; D: NA; J: TRBJ1-2; V: TRBV23-1; size: NA
CDR3: CASSLGGGAEETQYF; DNA: TGTGCCAGCAGCTTGGGCGGGGGGGCAGAGGAGACCCAGTACTTC; D: TRBD2; J: TRBJ2-5; V: TRBV7-9; size: NA
CDR3: CASDTGVGNTIYF; DNA: TGTGCCAGCGACACAGGGGTCGGAAACACCATATATTTT; D: TRBD1; J: TRBJ1-3; V: TRBV19; size: NA
CDR3: CASSLGTGDYGYTF; DNA: TGTGCCAGCAGCTTAGGGACAGGCGACTATGGCTACACCTTC; D: TRBD1; J: TRBJ1-2; V: TRBV7-8; size: NA
CDR3: CASSELGEGRGYTF; DNA: TGTGCCAGCAGTGAACTAGGGGAGGGACGGGGCTACACCTTC; D: NA; J: TRBJ1-2; V: TRBV6-1; size: NA
CDR3: CASSATGMAYEQYF; DNA: TGTGCCAGCAGCGCGACAGGGATGGCCTACGAGCAGTACTTC; D: TRBD1; J: TRBJ2-7; V: TRBV9; size: NA
CDR3: CASSGKGSGGSVQETQYF; DNA: TGTGCCAGTAGTGGAAAGGGTTCTGGGGGGTCAGTCCAAGAGACCCAGTACTTC; D: NA; J: TRBJ2-5; V: TRBV19; size: NA
CDR3: CASRPDSEKLFF; DNA: TGTGCCAGCAGACCGGACAGTGAAAAACTGTTTTTT; D: NA; J: TRBJ1-4; V: TRBV6-5; size: few
CDR3: CASSLDAGATYEQYF; DNA: TGCGCCAGCAGCTTGGACGCGGGGGCAACCTACGAGCAGTACTTC; D: NA; J: TRBJ2-7; V: TRBV5-1; size: once
CDR3: CASRTGGGGKETQYF; DNA: TGTGCCAGCAGAACGGGGGGGGGAGGAAAAGAGACCCAGTACTTC; D: TRBD2; J: TRBJ2-5; V: TRBV6-5; size: NA
CDR3: CASSVRDRGTYGYTF; DNA: TGCGCCAGCAGCGTACGGGACAGGGGTACCTATGGCTACACCTTC; D: TRBD1; J: TRBJ1-2; V: TRBV4-1; size: once
CDR3: CSVGQGGNQPQHF; DNA: TGCAGCGTTGGGCAGGGGGGCAATCAGCCCCAGCATTTT; D: TRBD1; J: TRBJ1-5; V: TRBV29-1; size: NA
CDR3: CATSTRDREVEQYF; DNA: TGTGCCACCAGCACCCGGGACAGGGAGGTCGAGCAGTACTTC; D: TRBD1; J: TRBJ2-7; V: TRBV15; size: NA
CDR3: CASSSGAGGFEKLFF; DNA: TGCGCCAGCAGCTCTGGGGCAGGGGGTTTTGAAAAACTGTTTTTT; D: TRBD1; J: TRBJ1-4; V: TRBV5-1; size: NA
CDR3: CASRTTGPYEQYF; DNA: TGTGCCAGCAGAACGACAGGGCCCTACGAGCAGTACTTC; D: TRBD1; J: TRBJ2-7; V: TRBV12-3/TRBV12-4; size: NA
CDR3: CASSGSRLRNTEAFF; DNA: TGTGCCAGCAGTGGAAGTCGACTACGGAACACTGAAGCTTTCTTT; D: NA; J: TRBJ1-1; V: TRBV2; size: NA
CDR3: CASSPRTSGGLGEQYF; DNA: TGCGCCAGCAGCCCTCGGACTAGCGGGGGACTCGGCGAGCAGTACTTC; D: TRBD2; J: TRBJ2-7; V: TRBV4-1; size: NA
CDR3: CASSVRGSGPQYF; DNA: TGTGCCAGCAGCGTGCGTGGGTCTGGGCCGCAGTATTTT; D: NA; J: TRBJ2-3; V: TRBV9; size: NA
CDR3: CASSGNSGETQYF; DNA: TGTGCCAGCAGTGGTAATAGCGGGGAGACCCAGTACTTC; D: TRBD2; J: TRBJ2-5; V: TRBV6-4; size: NA
CDR3: CASSPRVLLTNEKLFF; DNA: TGTGCCAGTAGCCCCAGGGTCCTTTTAACTAATGAAAAACTGTTTTTT; D: NA; J: TRBJ1-4; V: TRBV19; size: NA
CDR3: CASSLGTANTEAFF; DNA: TGTGCCAGCAGCCTTGGGACAGCCAACACTGAAGCTTTCTTT; D: TRBD1; J: TRBJ1-1; V: TRBV3-1/TRBV3-2; size: few
CDR3: CASSLGLAGAGSYNEQFF; DNA: TGTGCCAGCAGCCTAGGACTAGCGGGGGCGGGCTCCTACAATGAGCAGTTCTTC; D: TRBD2; J: TRBJ2-1; V: TRBV3-1/TRBV3-2; size: NA